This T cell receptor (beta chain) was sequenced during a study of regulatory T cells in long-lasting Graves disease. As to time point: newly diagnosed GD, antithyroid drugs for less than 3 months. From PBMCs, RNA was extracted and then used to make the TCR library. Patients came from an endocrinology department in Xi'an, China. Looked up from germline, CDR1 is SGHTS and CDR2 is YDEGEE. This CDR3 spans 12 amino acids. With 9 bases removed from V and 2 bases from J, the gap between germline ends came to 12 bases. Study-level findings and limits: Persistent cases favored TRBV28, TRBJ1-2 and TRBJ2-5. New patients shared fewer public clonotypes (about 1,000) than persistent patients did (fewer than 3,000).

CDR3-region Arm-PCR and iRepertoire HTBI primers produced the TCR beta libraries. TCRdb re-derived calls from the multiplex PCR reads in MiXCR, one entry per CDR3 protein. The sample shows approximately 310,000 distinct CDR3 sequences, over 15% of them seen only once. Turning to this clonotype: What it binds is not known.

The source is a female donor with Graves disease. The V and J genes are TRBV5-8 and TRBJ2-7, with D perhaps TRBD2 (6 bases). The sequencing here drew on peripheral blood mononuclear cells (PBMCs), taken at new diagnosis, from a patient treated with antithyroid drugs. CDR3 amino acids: CANGRGTYEQYF. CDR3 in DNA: TGTGCCAACGGTCGGGGGACCTACGAGCAGTACTTC.